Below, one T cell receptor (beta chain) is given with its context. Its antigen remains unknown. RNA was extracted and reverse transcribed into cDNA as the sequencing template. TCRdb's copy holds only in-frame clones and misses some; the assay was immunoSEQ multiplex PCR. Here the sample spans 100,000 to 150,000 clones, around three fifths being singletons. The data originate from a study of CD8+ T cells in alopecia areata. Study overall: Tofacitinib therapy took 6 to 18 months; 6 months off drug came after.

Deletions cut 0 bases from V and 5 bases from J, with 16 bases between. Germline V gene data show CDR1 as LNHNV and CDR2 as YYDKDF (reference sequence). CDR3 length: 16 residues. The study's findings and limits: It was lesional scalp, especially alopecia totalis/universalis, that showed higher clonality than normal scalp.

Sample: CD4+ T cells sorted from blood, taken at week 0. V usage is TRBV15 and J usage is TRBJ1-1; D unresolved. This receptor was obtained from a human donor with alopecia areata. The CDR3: CATSRDYKTAGTEAFF. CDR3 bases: TGTGCCACCAGCAGAGATTATAAGACGGCGGGGACTGAAGCTTTCTTT.